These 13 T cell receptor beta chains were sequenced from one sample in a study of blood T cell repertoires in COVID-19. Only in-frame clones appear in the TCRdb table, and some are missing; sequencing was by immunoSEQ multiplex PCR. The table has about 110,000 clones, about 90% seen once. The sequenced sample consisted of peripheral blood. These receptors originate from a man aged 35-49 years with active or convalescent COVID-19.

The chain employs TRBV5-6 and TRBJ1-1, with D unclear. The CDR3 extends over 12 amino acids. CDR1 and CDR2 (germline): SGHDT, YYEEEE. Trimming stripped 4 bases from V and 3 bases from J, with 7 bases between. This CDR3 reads CASSGIDTEAFF. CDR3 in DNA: TGTGCCAGCAGCGGCATCGACACTGAAGCTTTCTTT. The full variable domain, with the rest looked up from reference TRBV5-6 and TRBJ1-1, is DAGVTQSPTHLIKTRGQQVTLRCSPKSGHDTVSWYQQALGQGPQFIFQYYEEEERQRGNFPDRFSGHQFPNYSSELNVNALLLGDSALYLCASSGIDTEAFFGQGTRLTVV.

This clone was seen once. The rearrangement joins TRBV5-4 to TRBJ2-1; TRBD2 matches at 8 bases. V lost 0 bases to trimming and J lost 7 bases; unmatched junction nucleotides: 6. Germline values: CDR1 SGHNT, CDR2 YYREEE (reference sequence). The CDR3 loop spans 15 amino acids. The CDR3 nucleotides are TGTGCCAGCAGCTTGGTCGCGGGGGGCGGGAATGAGCAGTTCTTC. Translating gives CASSLVAGGGNEQFF.

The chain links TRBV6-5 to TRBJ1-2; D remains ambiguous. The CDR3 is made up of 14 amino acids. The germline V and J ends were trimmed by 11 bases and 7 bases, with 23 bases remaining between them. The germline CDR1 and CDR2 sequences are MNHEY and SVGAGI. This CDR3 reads CAARGTGRTRGYTF. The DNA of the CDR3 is TGTGCCGCCAGAGGAACGGGGAGGACCCGTGGCTACACCTTC.

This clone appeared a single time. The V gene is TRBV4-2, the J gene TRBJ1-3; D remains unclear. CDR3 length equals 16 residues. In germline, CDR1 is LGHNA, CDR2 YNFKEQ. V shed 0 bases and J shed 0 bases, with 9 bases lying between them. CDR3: CASSQEAMNSGNTIYF. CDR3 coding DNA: TGTGCCAGCAGCCAAGAAGCGATGAACTCTGGAAACACCATATATTTT.

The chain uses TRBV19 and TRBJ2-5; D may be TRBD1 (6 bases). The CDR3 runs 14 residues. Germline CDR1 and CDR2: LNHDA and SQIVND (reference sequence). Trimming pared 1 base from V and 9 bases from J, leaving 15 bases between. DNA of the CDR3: TGTGCCAGTAGTATAGTCGACCGGGACATGGCCCAGTACTTC. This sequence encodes CASSIVDRDMAQYF.

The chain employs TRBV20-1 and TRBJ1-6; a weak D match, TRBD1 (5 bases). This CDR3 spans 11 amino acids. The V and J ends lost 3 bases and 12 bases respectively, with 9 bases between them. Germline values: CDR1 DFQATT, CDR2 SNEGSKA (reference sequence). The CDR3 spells CSASWDLPLHF. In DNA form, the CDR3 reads TGCAGTGCTAGCTGGGACTTACCCCTCCACTTT.

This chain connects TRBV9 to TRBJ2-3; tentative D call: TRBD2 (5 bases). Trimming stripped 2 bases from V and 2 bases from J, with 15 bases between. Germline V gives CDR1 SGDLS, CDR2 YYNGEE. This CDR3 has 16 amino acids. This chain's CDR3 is CASSVASGTPTDTQYF. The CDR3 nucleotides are TGTGCCAGCAGCGTCGCCAGCGGTACCCCCACAGATACGCAGTATTTT.

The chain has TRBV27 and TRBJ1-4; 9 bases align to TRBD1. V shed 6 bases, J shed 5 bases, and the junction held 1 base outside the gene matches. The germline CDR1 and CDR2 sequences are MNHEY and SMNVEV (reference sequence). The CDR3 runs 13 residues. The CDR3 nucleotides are TGTGCCAGCAGCGGACAGGGGAATGAAAAACTGTTTTTT. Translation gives CASSGQGNEKLFF. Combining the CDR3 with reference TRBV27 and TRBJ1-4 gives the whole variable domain EAQVTQNPRYLITVTGKKLTVTCSQNMNHEYMSWYRQDPGLGLRQIYYSMNVEVTDKGDVPEGYKVSRKEKRNFPLILESPSPNQTSLYFCASSGQGNEKLFFGSGTQLSVL.

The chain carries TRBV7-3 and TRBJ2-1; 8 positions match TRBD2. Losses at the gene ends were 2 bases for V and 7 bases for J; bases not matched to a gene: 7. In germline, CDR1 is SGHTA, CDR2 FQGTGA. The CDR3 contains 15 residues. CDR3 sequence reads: CASSLGTSFLNEQFF. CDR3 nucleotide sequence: TGTGCCAGCAGCTTAGGGACTAGTTTTCTGAATGAGCAGTTCTTC.

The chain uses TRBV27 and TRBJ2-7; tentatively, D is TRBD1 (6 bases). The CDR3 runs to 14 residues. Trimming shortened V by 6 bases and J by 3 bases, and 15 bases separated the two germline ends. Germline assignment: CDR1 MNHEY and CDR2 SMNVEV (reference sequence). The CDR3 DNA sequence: TGTGCCAGCAGCCGGACAGATTCAATCTACGAGCAGTACTTC. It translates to CASSRTDSIYEQYF.

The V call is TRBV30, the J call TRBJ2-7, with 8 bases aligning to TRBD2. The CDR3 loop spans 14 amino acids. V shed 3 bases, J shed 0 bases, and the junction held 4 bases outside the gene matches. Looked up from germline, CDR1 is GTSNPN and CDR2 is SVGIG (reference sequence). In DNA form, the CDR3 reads TGTGCCTGGAGGGGTACTAGCGGCTCCTACGAGCAGTACTTC. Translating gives CAWRGTSGSYEQYF.

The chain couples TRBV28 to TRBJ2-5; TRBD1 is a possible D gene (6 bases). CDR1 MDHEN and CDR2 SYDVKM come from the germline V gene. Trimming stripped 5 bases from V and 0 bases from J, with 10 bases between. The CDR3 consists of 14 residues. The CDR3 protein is CASSLQGNQETQYF. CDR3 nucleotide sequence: TGTGCCAGCAGTCTACAGGGAAACCAAGAGACCCAGTACTTC.

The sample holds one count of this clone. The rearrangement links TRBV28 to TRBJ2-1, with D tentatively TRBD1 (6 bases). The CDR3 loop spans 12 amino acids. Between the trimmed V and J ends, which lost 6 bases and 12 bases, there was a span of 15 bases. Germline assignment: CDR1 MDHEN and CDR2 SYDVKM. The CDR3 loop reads CASSSGLRGQFF. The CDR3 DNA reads TGTGCCAGCAGCTCGGGCCTCAGGGGGCAGTTCTTC.